Listed below are T cell receptor beta chains from one sample, sequenced in a study of CD8+ T cells in alopecia areata. Repertoires were generated with immunoSEQ multiplex PCR, while TCRdb's copy carries only in-frame clones and drops some. The repertoire holds 190,000 or so clones, roughly 50% seen once, with 5.5% in the top ten. The sequencing used CD4+ T cells sorted from blood, collected at week 24, from a patient treated with tofacitinib. The origin of the receptors is a human donor with alopecia areata. Each CDR3 is given with its conserved first and last residue. A D gene is named only where the DNA matches it firmly. Only some rows state a clone size, as once, few, many or a class for expanded clones.

>NA|NA|TRBV6-5|TRBJ2-3
TGTGCCAGCAGTTACCGCCAGGGGGGTGATACGCAGTATTTT
CASSYRQGGDTQYF
>NA|TRBD2|TRBV5-1|TRBJ2-5
TGCGCCAGCAGCTCCCTAGCGGGAGGGGAGACCCAGTACTTC
CASSSLAGGETQYF
>NA|NA|TRBV14|TRBJ2-7
TGTGCCAGCAGCCAAGAGACTGTCGAGTACTTC
CASSQETVEYF
>NA|NA|TRBV9|TRBJ2-3
TGTGCCAGCAGCGTGAGACGGACTAGCACAGATACGCAGTATTTT
CASSVRRTSTDTQYF
>NA|TRBD2|TRBV25-1|TRBJ2-7
TGTGCCAGCAGCCCCGCGGGGGGCTTTGGCGAGCAGTACTTC
CASSPAGGFGEQYF
>NA|NA|TRBV9|TRBJ2-5
TGTGCCAGCAGCGTCCAGCACACGAACCAAGAGACCCAGTACTTC
CASSVQHTNQETQYF
>NA|TRBD1|TRBV27|TRBJ2-1
TGTGCCAGCAGTGCCCCCGGGACAGGGACCAATGAGCAGTTCTTC
CASSAPGTGTNEQFF
>once|TRBD2|TRBV4-2|TRBJ2-1
TGTGCCAGCAGCCAAGAGAACGGGGGGACCTTAGTCCATGAGCAGTTCTTC
CASSQENGGTLVHEQFF
>NA|TRBD2|TRBV7-8|TRBJ2-2
TGTGCCAGCAGCTTAGGGAGTGGTGGACTAGCGTTGGGCGGGGAGCTGTTTTTT
CASSLGSGGLALGGELFF
>few|NA|TRBV29-1|TRBJ1-1
TGCAGCGTACGATTGGGTGAAGCTTTCTTT
CSVRLGEAFF
>NA|NA|TRBV4-2|TRBJ2-7
TGTGCCAGCAGCCAAGGCGCTTACGAGCAGTACTTC
CASSQGAYEQYF
>NA|NA|TRBV27|TRBJ1-2
TGTGCCAGCAGTTCTACGACAGTAAAAGGCGGCTACACCTTC
CASSSTTVKGGYTF
>NA|TRBD1|TRBV2|TRBJ2-1
TGTGCCAGCAGTCCCGGACAGGGGATATACAATGAGCAGTTCTTC
CASSPGQGIYNEQFF
>NA|TRBD2|TRBV2|TRBJ2-1
TGTGCCAGCAGTTACCTAGACGCGGGGGTCTCCTACAATGAGCAGTTCTTC
CASSYLDAGVSYNEQFF
>once|TRBD2|TRBV5-1|TRBJ2-1
TGCGCCAGCAGCATCGGGACTAGCGGGAGTCATGGGGACAATGAGCAGTTCTTC
CASSIGTSGSHGDNEQFF